The 5 T cell receptor beta chains below come from one sample, sequenced in a study of identifying expanded T cells in peripheral blood. This table comes from immunoSEQ multiplex PCR, and its TCRdb copy is limited to in-frame clones, with some not included. The table lists some 100,000 clones, 88% of them singletons. The sample consisted of blood. The source is a person aged 18-70 years in good health.

About this clone itself: The junction departs from germline at one end; a sequencing error may be responsible. V is TRBV11-2 and J is TRBJ2-7; 10 nucleotides match TRBD2. CDR3 size: 14 residues. Per the germline V gene, CDR1 is SGHAT and CDR2 is FQNNGV. The CDR3 DNA sequence: TGTGCCAGCAGTTTAGAAGCGGGGGGGTACGAGCAGTACTTC. It yields the protein CASSLEAGGYEQYF.

This sequence joins TRBV5-6 and TRBJ2-6; D call uncertain. Germline-derived CDR1 and CDR2 are SGHDT and YYEEEE. The CDR3 spans 14 residues. Trimming took 4 bases from V and 0 from J, leaving 5 bases between them. The CDR3 DNA is TGTGCCAGCAGCCTTCTCTCTGGGGCCAACGTCCTGACTTTC. The encoded protein is CASSLLSGANVLTF.

V is TRBV19 and J is TRBJ2-1; 8 bases align to TRBD2. Losses at the gene ends were 5 bases for V and 0 bases for J; bases not matched to a gene: 0. The CDR3 is 14 residues long. Germline V gene lookup returns CDR1 LNHDA and CDR2 SQIVND (reference sequence). In nucleotides, the CDR3 is TGTGCCAGTAGTGGGACTAGCTCCTACAATGAGCAGTTCTTC. This gives the protein CASSGTSSYNEQFF.

The chain combines TRBV18 with TRBJ1-5, with unresolved D. V gave up 3 bases and J gave up 0 bases, with 9 bases separating them. The CDR3 covers 15 residues. The germline CDR1 and CDR2 sequences are KGHSH and LQKENI. The CDR3 nucleotides read TGTGCCAGCTCACCGGTCGAGTTTAGCAATCAGCCCCAGCATTTT. Protein product: CASSPVEFSNQPQHF.

This chain links TRBV4-2 with TRBJ1-6, with TRBD1 as a possible D gene (5 bases). The CDR3 covers 15 residues. In germline, CDR1 is LGHNA, CDR2 YNFKEQ. V lost 5 bases to trimming and J lost 5 bases, with 13 bases between them. CDR3: CASSTRQWDNSPLHF. Here the CDR3 DNA reads TGTGCCAGCAGCACCAGACAGTGGGATAATTCACCCCTCCACTTT.